This T cell receptor (beta chain) was documented in a study of T cells in localized non-small cell lung cancer. Study-wide findings and caveats: Patients showing higher blood T cell density tended to see longer overall survival. In adjacent lung, a median around 52 of the top 100 tumor clones were found. Sequencing covered just one tumor region, so heterogeneity cannot be ruled out.

This clone was seen only once. The target antigen is unknown. Clones were read by immunoSEQ multiplex PCR, and TCRdb kept only the in-frame ones, dropping some. The sample records 30,000 to 45,000 clones, 88% being singletons. This receptor was taken from a woman aged 35 to 70 with stage I lung adenocarcinoma. This specimen was peripheral blood, taken before any cancer treatment.

The CDR3 here is CASSQARDSNQPQHF. The CDR3 nucleotides read TGTGCCAGCAGCCAAGCCAGGGATAGCAATCAGCCCCAGCATTTT. The chain combines TRBV9 with TRBJ1-5; possibly TRBD1 for D (5 bases). Trimming pared 4 bases from V and 0 bases from J, leaving 11 bases between. The CDR3 is made up of 15 amino acids. Per germline, CDR1 SGDLS and CDR2 YYNGEE.